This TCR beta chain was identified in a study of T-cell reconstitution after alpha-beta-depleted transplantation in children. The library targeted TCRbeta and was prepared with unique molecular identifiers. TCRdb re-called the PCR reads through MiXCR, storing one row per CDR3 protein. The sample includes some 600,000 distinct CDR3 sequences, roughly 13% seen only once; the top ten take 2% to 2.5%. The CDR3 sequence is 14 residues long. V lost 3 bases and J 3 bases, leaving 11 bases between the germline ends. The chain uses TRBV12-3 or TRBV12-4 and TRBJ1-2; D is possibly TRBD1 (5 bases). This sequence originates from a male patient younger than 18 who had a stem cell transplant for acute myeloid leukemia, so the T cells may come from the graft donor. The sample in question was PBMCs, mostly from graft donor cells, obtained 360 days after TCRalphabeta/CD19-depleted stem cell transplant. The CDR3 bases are TGTGCCAGCAGTTTGGAGGGGTTCCACTATGGCTACACCTTC. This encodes CASSLEGFHYGYTF.